A selection of T cell receptor beta chains follows, all from one sample in a study of CD8 T cells in Susac syndrome. One entry per CDR3 protein results from TCRdb running MiXCR on the immunoSEQ multiplex PCR reads. The sample has more than 100,000 distinct CDR3 sequences; 80% to 85% are singletons. Sequences were obtained from CD8+ T cells from PBMCs. These receptors were obtained from a human donor with multiple sclerosis. The CDR3 runs from the conserved cysteine through the conserved F or W. D genes are given only for firm matches. A clone size is listed for some rows: how often the clone was seen (once, few, many), or a class if it is expanded.

cdr3_nt	cdr3_aa	d_call	clone_size	v_call	j_call
TGTGCCAGCAGCTTCAGGGAGAGGAAGACCCAGTACTTC	CASSFRERKTQYF	-	-	TRBV7-9	TRBJ2-5
TGTGCCAGCAGCCCCGCAACGGCAGAAAGCAATCAGCCCCAGCATTTT	CASSPATAESNQPQHF	-	-	TRBV7-8	TRBJ1-5
TGTGCCAGCAGTTACTCACTTGGACTAGCAAATGAGCAGTTCTTC	CASSYSLGLANEQFF	TRBD2	-	TRBV6-5	TRBJ2-1
TGTGCCAGTAGTATATCCGTGGGGTCTACATTAAGCTCCTACAATGAGCAGTTCTTC	CASSISVGSTLSSYNEQFF	-	once	TRBV19	TRBJ2-1
TGTGCCAGCAGCCCGATGGGACAGGTTAATGGCTACACCTTC	CASSPMGQVNGYTF	TRBD1	-	TRBV7-9	TRBJ1-2
TGTGCCAGCAGTTTTAATTTGGGACTAGCGGGGGGCCCCCGAAACAATGAGCAGTTCTTC	CASSFNLGLAGGPRNNEQFF	TRBD2	-	TRBV27	TRBJ2-1
TGCAGTGCTAGAGTTCTCAGGGGGACCGGGGAGCTGTTTTTT	CSARVLRGTGELFF	TRBD1	-	TRBV20-1	TRBJ2-2
TGTGCCAGCAGCCAGGGCTTGGGTCCCTCTAACTATGGCTACACCTTC	CASSQGLGPSNYGYTF	-	-	TRBV5-4	TRBJ1-2
TGTGCCAGCAGCTACCCGGCCGGGGGGGGTACTGAAGCTTTCTTT	CASSYPAGGGTEAFF	-	-	TRBV5-4	TRBJ1-1
TGCGCCAGCAGCCAAGATTCTAGCAGGATCAATGAGCAGTTCTTC	CASSQDSSRINEQFF	-	once	TRBV4-1	TRBJ2-1
TGTGCCAGTACCAATGGCGCCCTTTCCTATGGCTACACCTTC	CASTNGALSYGYTF	-	-	TRBV19	TRBJ1-2
TGTGCCAGCAGAGAAGCCGGGACAGGGGGATGGGGTCAGCCCCAGCATTTT	CASREAGTGGWGQPQHF	TRBD1	-	TRBV2	TRBJ1-5
TGTGCCAGCAGTTGGGCCGTCGGAAACACTGAAGCTTTCTTT	CASSWAVGNTEAFF	-	-	TRBV27	TRBJ1-1
TGCGCCAGCAGCCAAGATTTCGGGGCGAACTCCTACGAGCAGTACTTC	CASSQDFGANSYEQYF	-	-	TRBV4-1	TRBJ2-7
TGCGCCAGCAGCCAAGTGGCAGGGGGAAGCGATACGCAGTATTTT	CASSQVAGGSDTQYF	TRBD1	-	TRBV4-1	TRBJ2-3
TGCGCCAGCAGCCCTGGATGGTTTGGGAGCCTGTCAGCTTTCTTT	CASSPGWFGSLSAFF	-	-	TRBV4-1	TRBJ1-1
TGTGCCAGCAGCCAAGCTGGACGTGGAGCAGATACGCAGTATTTT	CASSQAGRGADTQYF	-	-	TRBV3-1	TRBJ2-3
TGTGCCAGCAGGGGGCCGCGCCAGCCGAACACTGAAGCTTTCTTT	CASRGPRQPNTEAFF	-	-	TRBV28	TRBJ1-1
TGTGCCAGCAGTGCGGCCTCCACCTCCTACGAGCAGTACTTC	CASSAASTSYEQYF	-	-	TRBV6-1	TRBJ2-7
TGTGCCAGCAGCTTAGGGTACGGGGGGGCGACAGATACGCAGTATTTT	CASSLGYGGATDTQYF	TRBD2	once	TRBV7-6	TRBJ2-3
TGCGCCAGCAGCTTGGCCATGGGCTTAGCCTACGAGCAGTACTTC	CASSLAMGLAYEQYF	-	-	TRBV5-1	TRBJ2-7
TGTGCCAGCACATTCGGGGCAGATACGCAGTATTTT	CASTFGADTQYF	-	-	TRBV5-6	TRBJ2-3